This T cell receptor beta chain is from a study of blood T cell repertoires in COVID-19. Study-wide context: Italy, Spain and the United States were the sources of the convalescent and acute COVID-19 samples. T cells, B-cell-depleted T cells, or PBMCs provided the cDNA or gDNA that served as material.

In the original processing: Quantification of nucleated cells was approximated via reference gene primer amplification. Clones were read by immunoSEQ multiplex PCR, and TCRdb kept only the in-frame ones, dropping some. D and trimming were read from the DNA, whereas the V and J calls and clone size are those reported in that table. The sample contains under 250,000 clones, roughly four fifths of which appear only once. The CDR3 spans 16 residues. V lost 3 bases to trimming and J lost 1 base; unmatched junction nucleotides: 6. CDR1 and CDR2 (germline): SGHTA, FQGNSA. The sequence was collected from a middle-aged woman with acute or convalescent COVID-19. This sequence joins TRBV7-2 and TRBJ1-1; 9 bases map to TRBD1. The sample consisted of peripheral blood. DNA of the CDR3: TGTGCCAGCAGCTTGACTTCGACAGGGGGGAACACTGAAGCTTTCTTT. This gives the protein CASSLTSTGGNTEAFF.